This paragraph reports one TCR beta chain. This sample is part of a study of blood T cell repertoires in COVID-19. Whole-study context: Sources were T cells, B-cell-depleted T cells, or PBMCs; the material itself was cDNA or gDNA.

TCRdb's table, derived via immunoSEQ multiplex PCR, lists solely in-frame clones and lacks some. The sample includes approximately 210,000 clones, about 83% seen only once; the top ten take approximately 8.1%. The sample comprised peripheral blood. This receptor was taken from a woman aged 45-59 years with active or convalescent COVID-19.

CDR3 DNA sequence: TGCGCCAGCAGACTGACAGGGGTAGAATCACCCCTCCACTTT. This encodes CASRLTGVESPLHF. This sequence joins TRBV10-2 and TRBJ1-6; 8 bases fit TRBD1. The junction had 8 bases not matched to a gene; V was cut back by 6 bases and J by 10 bases. This CDR3 region has 14 residues. Germline V CDR1 and CDR2: WSHSY, SAAADI.